The text below deals with one T cell receptor beta chain. Its matching antigen is unknown. This record belongs to a study of blood T cells in healthy people across ages. Study-level results: Roughly linearly, TCR beta diversity per million T cells fell as age increased.

Alongside a J-beta primer mix, a sample-barcoded 5' primer served in a second PCR lasting roughly 6 to 11 cycles. MiXCR, applied by TCRdb to the 5' RACE reads, yields one record per CDR3 protein. The sample holds 980,000 or so distinct CDR3 sequences, roughly 48% seen once. CDR1 is MNHEY, CDR2 SVGEGT, per germline. The CDR3 has 16 residues. V lost 6 bases and J 7 bases, leaving 22 bases between the germline ends. The sequenced sample consisted of blood. The rearrangement links TRBV6-2 or TRBV6-3 to TRBJ1-5; the D gene is possibly TRBD1 (6 bases). The origin of this receptor is a man aged 30 to 45 in good health. CDR3 residues: CASSAGTSASWQPQHF. The DNA of the CDR3 is TGTGCCAGCAGCGCCGGGACATCCGCCTCTTGGCAGCCCCAGCATTTT.